This T cell receptor beta chain was sequenced during a study of vaccination effects on CD4 cells after COVID-19. Here immunoSEQ multiplex PCR was the method, and the copy in TCRdb shows in-frame clones only, minus some. The sample lists about 14,000 clones, less than 85% occurring once. This clone appeared once. Its specificity is not known. Within the sample, other DNA sequences also encode this same CDR3. The V gene's germline CDR1 is SEHNR and CDR2 FQNEAQ (reference sequence). CDR3 length: 16 amino acids. The germline V and J ends were trimmed by 8 bases and 6 bases, with 22 bases remaining between them. Sequencing in the ViraFEST assay came after antigen-specific CD4+ T cells had been expanded with viral peptide pools, which were used to stimulate PBMC. Isolating CD4+ T cells followed more than 9 days of culture. Convalescent patients had PCR-confirmed SARS-CoV-2 infection between March and December 2020. The participants, recipients of two vaccine doses, got either BNT162b2 or mRNA-1273.

The sequence derives from a human donor who had a prior SARS-CoV-2 infection. This specimen consisted of CD4+ T cells from PBMCs cultured with SARS-CoV-2 spike peptides, obtained after COVID-19 vaccination. This chain connects TRBV7-9 to TRBJ2-2; D is perhaps TRBD2 (5 bases). The CDR3 loop is CASAGGSLVKAGELFF. The DNA for the CDR3 is TGTGCCAGCGCGGGTGGGTCCCTAGTCAAAGCCGGGGAGCTGTTTTTT.